This T cell receptor (beta chain) was recovered during a study of technical replicates of blood from several donors. The method was immunoSEQ multiplex PCR; TCRdb's version includes in-frame clones alone and lacks a portion of them. The sample lists 98,000 or so clones; 95% were seen once. The sample consisted of T cells isolated from PBMCs. The TCR sequence derives from a human donor in good health.

For the CDR3, the DNA is TGTGCCAGCAGTGAGACAGGTGCTAGGGCCCAGCATTTT. It yields the protein CASSETGARAQHF. V usage is TRBV6-1 and J usage is TRBJ1-5; D may be TRBD1 (6 bases). Per germline, CDR1 MNHNS and CDR2 SASEGT. V gave up 3 bases and J gave up 11 bases, with 14 bases separating them. CDR3 length: 13 amino acids.